The T cell receptor (beta chain) under discussion was sequenced for a study of cytomegalovirus exposure and HLA in healthy donors. Findings of the study overall: Within the data, a cluster of highly shared sequence variants was likely a sequencing artifact. A missense DCLRE1C variant was associated with V- and J-gene trimming of TCR beta chains in a later analysis, and an independent cohort replicated the association.

The CDR3 extends over 13 amino acids. The germline V gene has CDR1 SQVTM and CDR2 ANQGSEA. With 8 bases removed from V and 5 bases from J, the gap between germline ends came to 18 bases. Worth noting for this clone: What it binds is not known.

60 Vbeta and 13 Jbeta primers were used in PCR. The method was immunoSEQ multiplex PCR; TCRdb's version includes in-frame clones alone and lacks a portion of them. Altogether about 170,000 clones are present, almost 75% being singletons, with the ten largest covering 4.5% to 5.5%. This clonotype was sampled from a woman younger than 35 in good health and CMV-seropositive. The rearrangement joins TRBV29-1 to TRBJ1-1, with D uncertain. The sequenced sample was PBMCs. The CDR3 DNA is TGCAGCTTCCCGTCGCGGGGAGGGACTGAAGCTTTCTTT. This encodes CSFPSRGGTEAFF.